This T cell receptor beta chain was profiled in a study of vaccination effects on CD4 cells after COVID-19. Clones were sequenced by immunoSEQ multiplex PCR, and TCRdb holds only the in-frame ones, with some missing. This table has 50,000 to 70,000 clones, 70% to 80% appearing once. CD4+ T cell isolation took place after 10 days of culture. The participants, recipients of two vaccine doses, got either BNT162b2 or mRNA-1273. The V gene's germline CDR1 is LGHDT and CDR2 YNNKEL (reference sequence). The V gene end was trimmed by 4 bases and the J gene end by 5 bases; junction bases not matched to a gene: 7. This CDR3 contains 15 residues. This clone was counted only a few times. Its specificity is unknown.

The chain has TRBV3-1 (or the pseudogene TRBV3-2) and TRBJ1-5; 8 bases map to TRBD1. The source was CD4+ T cells from PBMCs cultured without peptide, collected after COVID-19 vaccination. This TCR was sampled from a human donor who received a COVID-19 vaccine. CDR3 region: CASSRDRLAHQPQHF. CDR3 nucleotide sequence: TGTGCCAGCAGCCGGGACAGGCTCGCTCATCAGCCCCAGCATTTT.